This entry describes one T cell receptor (beta chain). The data derive from a study of cytomegalovirus exposure and HLA in healthy donors. The study drew the donors from its approximately 110-subject validation cohort, separate from the approximately 700-subject first cohort. The V and J ends lost 8 bases and 0 bases respectively, with 16 bases between them. The CDR3 runs to 15 residues. Germline lookup yields CDR1 MRHNA and CDR2 SNTAGT. The assay was immunoSEQ multiplex PCR, and TCRdb's table has in-frame clones only and misses some. The sample lists roughly 330,000 clones; about 85% were seen once. The chain joins TRBV6-4 to TRBJ1-2; weak D call: TRBD1 (5 bases). Sequencing was done on a sample of PBMCs. This clonotype was obtained from a young woman in good health and CMV-seropositive. The CDR3 spells CASAPGPGPNYGYTF. The CDR3, as DNA: TGTGCCAGCGCCCCAGGGCCCGGCCCTAACTATGGCTACACCTTC.